This TCR beta chain was sequenced during a study of PD-1 blockade in mismatch repair-deficient tumors. Turning to the study itself: Enrolled about 2013-2017, patients had progressing, pretreated mismatch repair-deficient cancers of about a dozen types. Study-wide findings and caveats: Tumor-resident clones, often absent from pretreatment blood, expanded after pembrolizumab and then contracted.

Data came from immunoSEQ multiplex PCR; TCRdb stores just in-frame clones and leaves some out. The sample has some 100,000 clones; 82% are singletons. Germline-derived CDR1 and CDR2 are MDHEN and SYDVKM. V was clipped by 5 bases and J by 7 bases; unmatched bases: 5. The CDR3 extends over 13 amino acids. PCR or immunohistochemistry showed mismatch repair deficiency in every enrolled patient. TCRs were sequenced from a few patients responding to pembrolizumab. About this clone: The antigen is undetermined.

This sample comprised peripheral blood, obtained about 36 weeks after starting pembrolizumab. This sequence was found in an adult with mismatch repair-deficient cancer. The J gene is TRBJ2-1, the V gene TRBV28; 7 bases agree with TRBD2. CDR3 sequence: CASSPGGGNEQFF. CDR3 DNA: TGTGCCAGCAGTCCGGGGGGTGGGAATGAGCAGTTCTTC.